The 8 T cell receptor beta chains below all came from one sample that was sequenced in a study of control samples from healthy donors and cancer patients. Profiling relied on immunoSEQ multiplex PCR, and the TCRdb table lists in-frame clones only, not all of them. The table shows about 48,000 clones, with roughly 93% occurring only once. Sequenced: PBMCs. The receptors derive from a woman aged 50 to 65 with head and neck cancer.

The V gene is TRBV6-5, the J gene TRBJ1-2; tentatively, D is TRBD1 (5 bases). The CDR3 contains 14 residues. Germline CDR1 is MNHEY and CDR2 is SVGAGI. V shed 5 bases and J shed 2 bases, with 12 bases lying between them. The CDR3 sequence is CASSRDPSNYGYTF. The CDR3 region has the DNA TGTGCCAGCAGTCGGGACCCTTCCAACTATGGCTACACCTTC.

The chain employs TRBV3-1 (or the pseudogene TRBV3-2) and TRBJ2-2, with D perhaps matching TRBD1 (6 bases). The V gene's germline CDR1 is LGHDT and CDR2 YNNKEL (reference sequence). The CDR3 totals 14 residues. Trimming shortened V by 3 bases and J by 6 bases, and 11 bases separated the two germline ends. CDR3 amino acids: CASSQDSRSGELFF. The CDR3 DNA is TGTGCCAGCAGCCAGGACAGCCGTTCCGGGGAGCTGTTTTTT.

CDR3 bases: TGTGCCATCAGTGACCCCGGGAGGGCGCTTTTCAAACCAAATAATTCACCCCTCCACTTT. It specifies CAISDPGRALFKPNNSPLHF. The chain recombines TRBV10-3 with TRBJ1-6; no clear D gene. The CDR3 length is 20 residues. Trimming cost V 3 bases and J 5 bases, with 26 bases left between them. Germline V gene data show CDR1 as ENHRY and CDR2 as SYGVKD.

The rearrangement links TRBV5-1 to TRBJ2-2; D might be TRBD2 (5 bases). V was cut by 0 bases and J by 0 bases, with 9 bases left in between. Germline V gives CDR1 SGHRS, CDR2 YFSETQ. The CDR3 has 16 residues. The CDR3 region is CASSLEPGSNTGELFF. CDR3 DNA: TGCGCCAGCAGCTTGGAGCCGGGATCGAACACCGGGGAGCTGTTTTTT.

This chain links TRBV5-6 with TRBJ1-4; D remains ambiguous. Germline V gene sequence: CDR1 SGHDT, CDR2 YYEEEE. This CDR3 contains 11 residues. With 0 bases removed from V and 8 bases from J, the gap between germline ends came to 2 bases. The CDR3 loop is CASSLDEKLFF. CDR3 nucleotides: TGTGCCAGCAGCTTGGACGAAAAACTGTTTTTT.

The chain has TRBV5-5 and TRBJ1-3; possibly TRBD1 for D (5 bases). The germline gives CDR1 SGHKS, CDR2 YYEKEE (reference sequence). This CDR3 has 16 amino acids. V was pared by 0 bases and J by 0 bases, with 10 bases between. The CDR3 loop is CASSLAPGHSGNTIYF. CDR3 nucleotides: TGTGCCAGCAGCTTGGCCCCAGGACACTCTGGAAACACCATATATTTT.

This clone was seen just once. The genes are TRBV18 and TRBJ1-3; D gene unclear. Trimming took 0 bases from V and 1 from J, leaving 7 bases between them. Looked up from germline, CDR1 is KGHSH and CDR2 is LQKENI. CDR3 length: 15 residues. The CDR3 coding sequence is TGTGCCAGCTCACCACCGGGTCGATCTGGAAACACCATATATTTT. Its protein is CASSPPGRSGNTIYF.

The rearrangement links TRBV7-9 to TRBJ1-1, with a weak D call TRBD1 (5 bases). This CDR3 is 13 amino acids long. Germline CDR1 reads SEHNR; CDR2 reads FQNEAQ (reference sequence). Trimming removed 5 bases at V and 1 base at J, with 8 bases between. Written as DNA, the CDR3 is TGTGCCAGCAGCCGTCAGGGGAACACTGAAGCTTTCTTT. Its translation is CASSRQGNTEAFF.